This TCR beta chain was identified in a study of T cells in Graves' hyperthyroidism and ophthalmopathy. Overall study context: Pretreatment peripheral blood was obtained at initial diagnosis. Study-level results: Appearing also in blood were most of the thyroid clonotypes expanded above 0.001. Ophthalmopathy, which appeared later, was predicted by the model a median around 6 months before onset.

RNA transcripts provided the source from which TCR beta CDR3 regions were amplified. When the TCR CDR3 underwent first-round RT-PCR, the HTBI primer set was used. TCRdb reprocessed the multiplex PCR reads with MiXCR, giving one entry per CDR3 protein. In the table there are about 380,000 distinct CDR3 sequences, less than 20% of which are singletons. This clonotype was counted a few times. Its specificity is unknown. The CDR3 extends over 14 amino acids. Trimming removed 0 bases from V and 2 bases from J, with 8 bases in between. The germline CDR1 and CDR2 sequences are DFQATT and SNEGSKA (reference sequence).

Sequenced: blood. This TCR was sampled from a man younger than 35 with Graves' ophthalmopathy. The gene calls are TRBV20-1 and TRBJ1-3; D is unresolved. DNA for the CDR3: TGCAGTGCTAGAGATCCCAGGACTGGAAACACCATATATTTT. It specifies CSARDPRTGNTIYF.